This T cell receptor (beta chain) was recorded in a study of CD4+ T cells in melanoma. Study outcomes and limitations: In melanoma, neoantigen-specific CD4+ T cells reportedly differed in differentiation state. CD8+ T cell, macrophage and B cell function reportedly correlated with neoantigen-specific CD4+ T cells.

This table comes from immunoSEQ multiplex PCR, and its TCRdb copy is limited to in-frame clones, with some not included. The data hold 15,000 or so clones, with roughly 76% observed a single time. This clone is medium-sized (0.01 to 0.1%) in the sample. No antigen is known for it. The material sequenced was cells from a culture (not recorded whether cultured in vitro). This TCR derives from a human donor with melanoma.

The CDR3 bases are TGCGCCAGCAGTGAGTTTACTAACAGTTACCAAGAGACCCAGTACTTC. This codes for CASSEFTNSYQETQYF. The gene calls are TRBV10-1 and TRBJ2-5; D is undetermined. Per the germline V gene, CDR1 is WNHNN and CDR2 is SYGVQD (reference sequence). This CDR3 contains 16 residues. V was pared by 1 base and J by 0 bases, with 12 bases between.